This passage covers 3 T cell receptor beta chains from one sample sequenced in a study of response to subunit inactivated influenza vaccine. TCRdb redid the calling of the RT-PCR reads with MiXCR, one entry per CDR3 protein. The sample carries about 520,000 distinct CDR3 sequences, approximately 6.9% recorded once. Here the sequenced sample was PBMCs from blood, taken 23 to 25 months after vaccination. All receptors derive from a man in his fifties or sixties who received an inactivated influenza vaccine.

In this sample, this clonotype turned up a few times. The CDR3 DNA reads as TGTGCCATCAGTGGTAGGGATGGTAAAGCTTTCTTT. Amino acids: CAISGRDGKAFF. The rearrangement uses TRBV10-3 and TRBJ1-1; D gene unclear. CDR1 ENHRY and CDR2 SYGVKD come from the germline V gene. This CDR3 contains 12 residues. V gave up 4 bases and J gave up 9 bases, with 12 bases separating them.

The rearrangement uses TRBV29-1 and TRBJ2-7; perhaps TRBD1 as D (6 bases). Trimming removed 5 bases from V and 1 base from J, with 12 bases in between. Germline values: CDR1 SQVTM, CDR2 ANQGSEA. This CDR3 region has 13 residues. In DNA, the CDR3 is TGCAGCGTTCGACAAGGGGGTTCCTACGAGCAGTACTTC. It is translated as CSVRQGGSYEQYF.

The chain combines TRBV4-3 with TRBJ1-1; weak D call: TRBD1 (5 bases). In germline, CDR1 is LGHNA, CDR2 YSLEER. This CDR3 contains 15 residues. The V end was cut by 0 bases, the J end by 5 bases, with 13 bases between. CDR3 sequence: CASSQDPGGGTEAFF. DNA of the CDR3: TGCGCCAGCAGCCAAGATCCCGGGGGAGGGACTGAAGCTTTCTTT.